The rows below give T cell receptor beta chains drawn from one sample of a study of blood T cell repertoires in COVID-19. Produced via immunoSEQ multiplex PCR; TCRdb's table is partial and in-frame only. The data hold 70,000 to 85,000 clones, with approximately 86% observed a single time. Sequencing was carried out using peripheral blood. Receptor source: a woman older than 75 in a cohort sampled during active or convalescent COVID-19. Each CDR3 is given with its conserved first and last residue. D genes are given only for firm matches.

- | TRBV19 | CASSITPRGNQPQHF
- | TRBV5-4 | CASSSQNTEAFF
TRBD1 | TRBV2 | CASSERRGGPTGSGANVLTF
TRBD1 | TRBV28 | CASRGTASSYEQYF
TRBD1 | TRBV11-3 | CASSLGQGDGNTIYF
- | TRBV23-1 | CASSQPNGDSFEYRNQPQHF
TRBD1 | TRBV30 | CAWSLTRQGSQETQYF
- | TRBV24-1 | CATSDSNLVQHF
TRBD2 | TRBV5-1 | CASSLEIAGVYNEQFF
TRBD2 | TRBV2 | CASSAEAGIGKTQYF
- | TRBV2 | CASSESAGFQPQHF
- | TRBV7-3 | CASSLRTAGETQYF
- | TRBV10-3 | CAISEQTGRIQTQYF
- | TRBV10-3 | CAIRLTGMNTEAFF
TRBD2 | TRBV27 | CASSGTSEKNYNEQFF
TRBD1 | TRBV5-1 | CASSLGQGDNEQFF
TRBD2 | TRBV27 | CASRTLAGGTGTQYF
TRBD2 | TRBV6-5 | CASRLGLAVYNEQFF
- | TRBV19 | CASSIGTGNYGYTF
- | TRBV27 | CASSFRGGNTIYF
TRBD1 | TRBV11-1 | CASSPTGGYYNEQFF
- | TRBV12-3/TRBV12-4 | CASSIGQQETQYF
- | TRBV7-9 | CASSRTVAKNIQYF
TRBD1 | TRBV18 | CASSPQTGGYNEQFF
- | TRBV18 | CASSPLRLGNTEAFF
TRBD1 | TRBV19 | CASSIGGQVREQFF
- | TRBV6-6 | CASKRDSTNEKLFF
- | TRBV5-4 | CASSRLTGVPYEQYF
TRBD2 | TRBV5-1 | CASSLGTSSGEQFF
TRBD1 | TRBV7-9 | CASSGTGAYGYTF
- | TRBV25-1 | CASSRTENTEAFF
TRBD1 | TRBV7-3 | CASSLTGQEGAEAFF
- | TRBV5-4 | CASNQPLGAGNTDTQYF
TRBD1 | TRBV7-3 | CASSLGQGAYNEQFF
TRBD1 | TRBV6-2/TRBV6-3 | CASSGQVDQPQHF
TRBD1 | TRBV30 | CAWGGQGGGQFF
- | TRBV28 | CASSLPRGYQPQHF
TRBD1 | TRBV5-1 | CASSSQGPSYEQYF
- | TRBV27 | CASSSYPTDYYGYTF
TRBD2 | TRBV6-5 | CASSPGLAGTDTQYF
- | TRBV9 | CASSPPTAEAFF
TRBD1 | TRBV5-6 | CASSTDRGRTEAFF
- | TRBV27 | CASSLSGSVYEQYF
- | TRBV29-1 | CSVGVGARQFF
- | TRBV10-2 | CAIRQHYGYTF
- | TRBV5-4 | CASSQPRRAGKSSGNTIYF
- | TRBV6-5 | CASSYMTVTDTQYF
- | TRBV29-1 | CSVASGGDQPQHF
- | TRBV2 | CASSQGLSGNQPQHF
- | TRBV5-1 | CASSLERLNSPLHF
- | TRBV30 | CAWHPGTTYNEQFF